This T cell receptor beta chain was recorded in a study of beta chain features in type 1 diabetes. Turning to the study itself: Patient and healthy donor groups were alike in age, gender and cell yields. Study observations and caveats: cDNA sequencing could over-represent cells with high TCR expression.

Expressed TCRB transcripts were sequenced, since all the RNA that had been isolated was reverse transcribed. TCRdb's table, derived via immunoSEQ multiplex PCR, lists solely in-frame clones and lacks some. Of some 500,000 clones listed, about an eighth are singletons. This clone was observed a few times. Its antigen remains unidentified. V was cut by 5 bases and J by 2 bases, with 9 bases left in between. Germline-derived CDR1 and CDR2 are SGHTA and FQGTGA. The CDR3 totals 13 residues. The J gene is TRBJ2-5, the V gene TRBV7-3; unclear D gene. This clonotype was obtained from a woman aged 18-35 years in good health. Sequencing used naive CD4+ T cells from blood. CDR3 nucleotides: TGTGCCAGCAGCGCAGGAGCTCAAGAGACCCAGTACTTC. Its translation: CASSAGAQETQYF.